The text below deals with one TCR beta chain. Profiled with immunoSEQ multiplex PCR; TCRdb holds only in-frame clones, not every one. The table lists 250,000 to 300,000 clones, 85% to 95% of them singletons. The V gene lost 4 bases and the J gene lost 0 bases, with 12 bases spanning the gap. Per the germline V gene, CDR1 is MGHRA and CDR2 is YSYEKL. The CDR3 totals 15 residues. The sample is drawn from a study of T cell responses to AZD1222 COVID-19 vaccine. The material was peripheral blood, obtained 28 days after the second AZD1222 dose. This sequence joins TRBV4-1 and TRBJ1-1; a possible D gene is TRBD1 (5 bases). The sequence came from an adult who received the AZD1222 COVID-19 vaccine. This CDR3 reads CASSRAQGLNTEAFF. The DNA of the CDR3 is TGCGCCAGCAGCCGAGCTCAGGGCTTGAACACTGAAGCTTTCTTT.